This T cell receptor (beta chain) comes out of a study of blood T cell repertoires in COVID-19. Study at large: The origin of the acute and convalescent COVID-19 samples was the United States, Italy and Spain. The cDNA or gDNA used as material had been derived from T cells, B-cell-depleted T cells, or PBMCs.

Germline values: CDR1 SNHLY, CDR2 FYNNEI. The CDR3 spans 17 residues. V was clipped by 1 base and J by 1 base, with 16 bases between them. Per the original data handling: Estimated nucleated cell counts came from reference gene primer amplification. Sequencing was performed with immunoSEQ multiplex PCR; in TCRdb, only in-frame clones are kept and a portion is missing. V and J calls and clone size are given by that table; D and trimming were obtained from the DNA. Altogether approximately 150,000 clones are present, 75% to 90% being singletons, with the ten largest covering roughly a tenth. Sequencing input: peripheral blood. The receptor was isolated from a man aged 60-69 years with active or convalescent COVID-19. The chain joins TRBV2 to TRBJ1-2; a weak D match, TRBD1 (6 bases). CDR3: CASSEVRGKSYNYGYTF. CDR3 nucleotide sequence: TGTGCCAGCAGTGAAGTCAGGGGAAAGAGCTATAACTATGGCTACACCTTC.